This record covers a single T cell receptor beta chain. The antigen is not known. TCRdb keeps only in-frame clones here, not all; method: immunoSEQ multiplex PCR. This sample has fewer than 100,000 clones, with around 84% found just once. This sample is drawn from a study of T cells in localized non-small cell lung cancer. Study-level findings and limits: Median detection of top 100 tumor clones in adjacent lung was roughly 61 clones.

CDR1 is SGHNT and CDR2 is YYREEE in the germline V gene (reference sequence). This CDR3 has 13 residues. V was shortened by 4 bases and J by 3 bases, with 8 bases between the two germline ends. Sequenced here: peripheral blood, sampled before any cancer treatment. This rearrangement joins TRBV5-4 to TRBJ1-3, with D unclear. This sequence was found in a female donor over 55 with stage I lung adenocarcinoma. The CDR3, as DNA: TGTGCCAGCAGCAACAGAGGTGGAAACACCATATATTTT. Translated: CASSNRGGNTIYF.